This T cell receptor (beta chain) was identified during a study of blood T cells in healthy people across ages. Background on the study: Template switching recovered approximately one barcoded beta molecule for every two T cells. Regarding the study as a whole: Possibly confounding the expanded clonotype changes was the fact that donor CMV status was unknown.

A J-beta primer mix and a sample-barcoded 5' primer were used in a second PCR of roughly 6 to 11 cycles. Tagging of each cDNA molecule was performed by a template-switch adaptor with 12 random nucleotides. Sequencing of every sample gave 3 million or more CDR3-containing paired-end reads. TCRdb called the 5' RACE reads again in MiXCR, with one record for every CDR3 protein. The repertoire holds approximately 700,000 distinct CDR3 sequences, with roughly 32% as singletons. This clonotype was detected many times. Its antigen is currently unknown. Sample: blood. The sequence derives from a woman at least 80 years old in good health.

The CDR3 region is CSAREPLAGGLDTQYF. In DNA, the CDR3 is TGCAGTGCTAGAGAGCCCCTAGCGGGGGGCCTAGATACGCAGTATTTT. This chain joins TRBV20-1 and TRBJ2-3; 11 nucleotides agree with TRBD2. CDR3 length equals 16 residues. V gave up 0 bases and J gave up 5 bases; unmatched junction bases: 7. Germline V gives CDR1 DFQATT, CDR2 SNEGSKA (reference sequence).